The 4 T cell receptor beta chains reported below all come from one sample, sequenced in a study of cytomegalovirus exposure and HLA in healthy donors. The PCR ran on 60 Vbeta and 13 Jbeta primers. The assay was immunoSEQ multiplex PCR, and TCRdb's table has in-frame clones only and misses some. The data show about 160,000 clones, with approximately 80% seen just once and about 0.69% held by the top ten. The material sequenced was PBMCs. The source is a female donor in good health and CMV-seronegative.

The chain uses TRBV6-4 and TRBJ2-2; 11 nucleotides align to TRBD1. Germline V gene data show CDR1 as MRHNA and CDR2 as SNTAGT. V shed 5 bases, J shed 9 bases, and the junction held 8 bases outside the gene matches. This CDR3 has 15 amino acids. The CDR3 nucleotides are TGTGCCAGCAGTCTTGGGACAGGGGGACCTCGGGAGCTGTTTTTT. This sequence encodes CASSLGTGGPRELFF.

This chain connects TRBV7-9 to TRBJ2-7, with TRBD2 matching 8 bases. The germline V gene encodes CDR1 SEHNR and CDR2 FQNEAQ (reference sequence). The V segment lost 7 bases and the J segment 0 bases; nucleotides outside the gene matches: 5. This CDR3 is built from 14 residues. The CDR3 sequence: CASNAGGSSYEQYF. CDR3 coding DNA: TGTGCCAGCAACGCGGGGGGATCCTCCTACGAGCAGTACTTC.

The chain carries TRBV10-1 and TRBJ1-2; D is possibly TRBD1 (5 bases). Looked up from germline, CDR1 is WNHNN and CDR2 is SYGVQD (reference sequence). Trimming stripped 6 bases from V and 7 bases from J, with 15 bases between. The CDR3 spans 13 residues. In nucleotides, the CDR3 is TGCGCCAGCAGATGGCCGGGACTCGCTGGCTACACCTTC. Translating gives CASRWPGLAGYTF.

This clone has only a few counts. V gene TRBV7-3 combines with J gene TRBJ1-1, with 7 bases lining up with TRBD1. Germline V gene sequence: CDR1 SGHTA, CDR2 FQGTGA. The trim removed 2 bases at V and 1 base at J, leaving 1 base unmatched. The CDR3 length is 14 residues. The CDR3 region is CASSLGTANTEAFF. The CDR3 nucleotides are TGTGCCAGCAGCTTAGGGACAGCGAACACTGAAGCTTTCTTT.